These 8 T cell receptor beta chains originate from one sample sequenced in a study of T cells expressing NK-cell markers. TCRdb reanalyzed the 5' RACE reads, giving one entry per CDR3 protein sequence and no DNA. Across 350,000 to 400,000 distinct CDR3 sequences, the top ten clones capture about 10% of the sample. Sequencing was carried out using blood T cells: a sorted CD56 or NKG2C T cell subset, CD4+ or CD8+ T cells, or bulk PBMC T cells (not recorded which). These receptors were obtained from a woman aged 50 to 65 in good health.

J is TRBJ2-1 and V is TRBV6-4. Germline V gene lookup returns CDR1 MRHNA and CDR2 SNTAGT. The CDR3 is made up of 13 amino acids. The CDR3 region is CASRQTEINEQFF.

The chain employs TRBV21-1 and TRBJ2-3. TRBV21-1 is a listed pseudogene. The CDR3 contains 14 residues. The CDR3 is CASSNKPFRDTQYF.

This chain uses TRBV15 with TRBJ2-5. Germline loops: CDR1 LNHNV, CDR2 YYDKDF (reference sequence). The CDR3 covers 13 residues. Here the CDR3 reads CATSRGDRETQYF.

V usage is TRBV20-1 and J usage is TRBJ2-2; TCRdb designates TRBD1, a call that cannot be tested without DNA. The V gene's germline CDR1 is DFQATT and CDR2 SNEGSKA (reference sequence). The CDR3 totals 13 residues. The CDR3: CSAREPGTPELFF.

This chain joins TRBV12-3 or TRBV12-4 and TRBJ1-6. The CDR3 loop spans 16 amino acids. The CDR3 sequence is CASSPSISSYNSPLHF.

The chain recombines TRBV28 with TRBJ1-4; the TRBD1 assignment by TCRdb is unverifiable without DNA. The CDR3 contains 14 residues. Germline CDR1 reads MDHEN; CDR2 reads SYDVKM. CDR3 sequence: CASSITGVNEKLFF.

The rearrangement links TRBV14 to TRBJ2-5; TCRdb's D gene call, TRBD1, goes unchecked for lack of DNA. The CDR3 is 14 residues long. CDR1 is SGHDN and CDR2 is FVKESK in the germline V gene. The CDR3 spells CASSRGGIQETQYF.

The V call is TRBV12-5, the J call TRBJ2-5; no DNA is available, so the TRBD2 call from TCRdb remains unchecked. This CDR3 is 14 amino acids long. In germline, CDR1 is LGHNT, CDR2 FRNRAP. CDR3 region: CASGSMGRVETQYF. Full variable domain (remainder filled in from reference TRBV12-5 and TRBJ2-5): DARVTQTPRHKVTEMGQEVTMRCQPILGHNTVFWYRQTMMQGLELLAYFRNRAPLDDSGMPKDRFSAEMPDATLATLKIQPSEPRDSAVYFCASGSMGRVETQYFGPGTRLLVL.